This T cell receptor beta chain originates from a study of blood T cell repertoires in COVID-19. At the level of the study: Sites in the United States, Italy and Spain provided acute and convalescent COVID-19 samples.

The CDR3 consists of 13 residues. Germline V gene lookup returns CDR1 KGHDR and CDR2 SFDVKD. With V trimmed by 12 bases and J by 3 bases, 3 bases remained unmatched. TCRdb's table, derived via immunoSEQ multiplex PCR, lists solely in-frame clones and lacks some. The sample has tens of thousands of clones; more than 70% are singletons. The chain joins TRBV24-1 to TRBJ2-2; 10 bases are shared with TRBD1. The source is a man in his sixties or seventies with acute or convalescent COVID-19. The sample was peripheral blood. CDR3: CAAGTGDTGELFF. CDR3 coding DNA: TGTGCCGCAGGGACAGGGGACACCGGGGAGCTGTTTTTT.